The present entry profiles one T cell receptor beta chain with its context. The target antigen is unknown. Graves' hyperthyroidism was deemed stable absent ophthalmopathy progression within 18 months. Patients showing uncontrolled infection, other autoimmune disease, pregnancy or lactation were ineligible. With V trimmed by 6 bases and J by 4 bases, 8 bases remained unmatched. CDR3 length: 15 residues. Germline assignment: CDR1 SNHLY and CDR2 FYNNEI. RNA transcripts gave rise to amplified TCR beta CDR3 regions. Initially, a first-round RT-PCR of the TCR CDR3 employed the HTBI primer set. MiXCR, run by TCRdb on the multiplex PCR reads, gives a single entry per CDR3 protein. This sample has roughly 110,000 distinct CDR3 sequences, with about 17% found just once. The data belong to a study of T cells in Graves' hyperthyroidism and ophthalmopathy. Study-wide findings and caveats: In the blood, most expanded thyroid clonotypes above 0.001 appeared as well.

Sequenced input: blood. The receptor was isolated from a woman aged 50 to 60 with Graves' hyperthyroidism. V and J are TRBV2 and TRBJ2-3; TRBD1 aligns across 9 bases. The CDR3, as DNA: TGTGCCAGCAGCAGACGGACAGGGGTCGCAGATACGCAGTATTTT. This sequence encodes CASSRRTGVADTQYF.